The 25 T cell receptor beta chains below all came from one sample that was sequenced in a study of blood T cell repertoires in COVID-19. The table came from immunoSEQ multiplex PCR; TCRdb's copy has only in-frame clones and leaves some out. The repertoire holds around 310,000 clones, with around 91% as singletons. Specimen: peripheral blood. These receptors came from a woman aged 55-69 years with acute or convalescent COVID-19.

This clone was counted once. The J gene is TRBJ2-2, the V gene TRBV18; the D is unclear. Trimming cost V 2 bases and J 4 bases, with 14 bases left between them. This CDR3 has 16 residues. In germline, CDR1 is KGHSH, CDR2 LQKENI. The CDR3 coding sequence is TGTGCCAGCTCACCAATCGGCGGAGTAGCCACCGGGGAGCTGTTTTTT. Protein: CASSPIGGVATGELFF. Using reference TRBV18 and TRBJ2-2 for the parts outside the CDR3, the full variable domain is NAGVMQNPRHLVRRRGQEARLRCSPMKGHSHVYWYRQLPEEGLKFMVYLQKENIIDESGMPKERFSAEFPKEGPSILRIQQVVRGDSAAYFCASSPIGGVATGELFFGEGSRLTVL.

The chain recombines TRBV10-3 with TRBJ1-3; D is uncertain. The CDR3 spans 16 residues. Germline assignment: CDR1 ENHRY and CDR2 SYGVKD. V lost 2 bases, J lost 0 bases, and 11 bases lay in between. The CDR3 coding sequence is TGTGCCATCAGTGAGCCCAACCCGAGCTCTGGAAACACCATATATTTT. Translating it yields CAISEPNPSSGNTIYF.

This chain uses TRBV7-3 with TRBJ2-1, with 15 nucleotides matching TRBD2. Per the germline V gene, CDR1 is SGHTA and CDR2 is FQGTGA. Trimming removed 4 bases from V and 5 bases from J; junction bases left unmatched: 12. The CDR3 covers 19 residues. The CDR3 DNA is TGTGCCAGCAGCTATACAGGGGGGACTAGCGGGAGGACGAACAATGAGCAGTTCTTC. This gives the protein CASSYTGGTSGRTNNEQFF.

The genes are TRBV4-3 and TRBJ1-1, with 9 bases aligning to TRBD1. This CDR3 is built from 17 residues. Germline lookup yields CDR1 LGHNA and CDR2 YSLEER. V shed 0 bases and J 0 bases; nucleotides not matched to a gene: 5. The CDR3 DNA is TGCGCCAGCAGCCAAGAGGAGGACAGGGGAATGAACACTGAAGCTTTCTTT. It translates to CASSQEEDRGMNTEAFF.

The J gene is TRBJ1-4, the V gene TRBV9; 7 bases are shared with TRBD1. After removal of 5 bases from V and 0 bases from J, the junction contained 4 bases not matched to a gene. Germline lookup yields CDR1 SGDLS and CDR2 YYNGEE. The CDR3 extends over 15 amino acids. CDR3 sequence: CASSFQGATNEKLFF. The CDR3 nucleotides read TGTGCCAGCAGTTTTCAGGGGGCAACTAATGAAAAACTGTTTTTT.

V and J are TRBV15 and TRBJ2-5, with 9 bases aligning to TRBD1. CDR3 length: 14 residues. V lost 4 bases, J lost 5 bases, and 5 bases stayed unmatched. Germline CDR1 and CDR2: LNHNV and YYDKDF (reference sequence). The DNA for the CDR3 is TGTGCCACCAGCACCCCGGACAGGGGTGAGACCCAGTACTTC. Translating gives CATSTPDRGETQYF. Full variable domain (missing parts from reference TRBV15 and TRBJ2-5): DAMVIQNPRYQVTQFGKPVTLSCSQTLNHNVMYWYQQKSSQAPKLLFHYYDKDFNNEADTPDNFQSRRPNTSFCFLDIRSPGLGDTAMYLCATSTPDRGETQYFGPGTRLLVL.

This chain joins TRBV14 and TRBJ2-1; tentative D call: TRBD2 (5 bases). V was pared by 4 bases and J by 9 bases, with 16 bases between. This CDR3 has 14 amino acids. Germline V gene lookup returns CDR1 SGHDN and CDR2 FVKESK. The CDR3: CASSLYRDAIEQFF. The CDR3 DNA reads TGTGCCAGCAGCCTTTACCGGGATGCGATTGAGCAGTTCTTC.

The count of this clone is one. The J gene is TRBJ2-2, the V gene TRBV7-6; TRBD2 might be the D (5 bases). Germline V gives CDR1 SGHVS, CDR2 FNYEAQ. The V and J ends lost 5 bases and 5 bases respectively, with 12 bases between them. This CDR3 has 14 residues. The CDR3 region is CASSPYRGTGELFF. The CDR3 DNA follows: TGTGCCAGCAGCCCGTACCGAGGGACCGGGGAGCTGTTTTTT.

The chain is built from TRBV6-5 and TRBJ1-1; 8 bases are shared with TRBD1. V lost 2 bases to trimming and J lost 5 bases; unmatched junction nucleotides: 4. The germline CDR1 and CDR2 sequences are MNHEY and SVGAGI. CDR3 length equals 14 residues. CDR3: CASSYQGALTEAFF. For the CDR3, the DNA is TGTGCCAGCAGTTACCAGGGGGCGCTGACTGAAGCTTTCTTT.

The chain recombines TRBV7-6 with TRBJ1-1, with 7 bases lining up with TRBD1. CDR3 size: 16 residues. The J segment lost 2 bases and the V segment lost 1 base, leaving 7 bases of the junction unmatched. Germline V gene data show CDR1 as SGHVS and CDR2 as FNYEAQ. The CDR3 here is CASSLVPGQTNTEAFF. CDR3 DNA sequence: TGTGCCAGCAGCTTAGTACCGGGACAGACCAACACTGAAGCTTTCTTT.

The rearrangement uses TRBV6-2 or TRBV6-3 and TRBJ1-1; the match to TRBD1 covers 7 bases. Germline assignment: CDR1 MNHEY and CDR2 SVGEGT. CDR3 length equals 14 residues. The trim removed 1 base at V and 9 bases at J, leaving 8 bases unmatched. The CDR3, as DNA: TGTGCCAGCAGTTACTGGGACAGAGGGCTGAAAGCTTTCTTT. Protein product: CASSYWDRGLKAFF.

This chain connects TRBV4-3 to TRBJ2-3, with TRBD2 identical over 7 bases. J was trimmed by 1 base and V by 7 bases; bases with no gene match: 11. This CDR3 spans 16 amino acids. Looked up from germline, CDR1 is LGHNA and CDR2 is YSLEER. The CDR3 DNA sequence: TGCGCCAGCACTGGGGGGGTCCTAGCGGGCACAGATACGCAGTATTTT. Protein sequence: CASTGGVLAGTDTQYF.

The gene calls are TRBV4-2 and TRBJ2-3, with a tentative D call TRBD2 (6 bases). This CDR3 region has 17 residues. Trimming stripped 5 bases from V and 3 bases from J, with 21 bases between. Germline values: CDR1 LGHNA, CDR2 YNFKEQ. In DNA, the CDR3 is TGTGCCAGCAGCGACGTGCAGTTCGGGAGCTATACAGATACGCAGTATTTT. Protein: CASSDVQFGSYTDTQYF.

The chain uses TRBV18 and TRBJ2-1, with a tentative D call TRBD1 (6 bases). Germline V gene lookup returns CDR1 KGHSH and CDR2 LQKENI. The CDR3 covers 13 residues. The ends were cut back, 3 bases at V and 7 bases at J, with 10 bases in the middle. CDR3 sequence: CASSPGQKNEQFF. The CDR3 coding sequence is TGTGCCAGCTCACCGGGACAAAAAAATGAGCAGTTCTTC.

V is TRBV27 and J is TRBJ2-3; no clear D. This CDR3 is 16 amino acids long. Trimming stripped 2 bases from V and 2 bases from J, with 14 bases between. Per the germline V gene, CDR1 is MNHEY and CDR2 is SMNVEV (reference sequence). The CDR3 sequence is CASSLSPAPHTDTQYF. CDR3 sequence (DNA): TGTGCCAGCAGTTTAAGTCCAGCGCCCCACACAGATACGCAGTATTTT.

The chain couples TRBV4-2 to TRBJ1-4, with D unclear. CDR1 and CDR2 (germline): LGHNA, YNFKEQ. The V and J ends lost 0 bases and 0 bases respectively, with 8 bases between them. The CDR3 runs 16 residues. Here the CDR3 DNA reads TGTGCCAGCAGCCAAGAATCGTCAGCAACTAATGAAAAACTGTTTTTT. It codes for CASSQESSATNEKLFF.

V is TRBV20-1 and J is TRBJ2-5; TRBD1 aligns across 7 bases. The CDR3 sequence is 15 residues long. Germline V gene lookup returns CDR1 DFQATT and CDR2 SNEGSKA (reference sequence). Trimming removed 3 bases from V and 6 bases from J; junction bases left unmatched: 13. The chain's CDR3 is CSASSPTGREQTQYF. The CDR3 DNA reads as TGCAGTGCTAGTAGCCCGACAGGGCGCGAACAGACCCAGTACTTC.

The J gene is TRBJ2-7, the V gene TRBV9; TRBD2 agrees at 8 bases. The CDR3 extends over 15 amino acids. With V trimmed by 7 bases and J by 4 bases, 13 bases remained unmatched. Germline V gene data show CDR1 as SGDLS and CDR2 as YYNGEE. The CDR3 sequence: CASEKGTSSSYEQYF. CDR3 nucleotide sequence: TGTGCCAGCGAAAAAGGGACTAGTAGTTCGTACGAGCAGTACTTC.

The V and J genes are TRBV29-1 and TRBJ2-2; the match to TRBD2 covers 12 bases. Trimming at V came to 3 bases and at J to 7 bases, leaving 3 bases not matched to a gene. The CDR3 runs to 14 residues. The germline gives CDR1 SQVTM, CDR2 ANQGSEA. Here the CDR3 reads CSVDPTSGGGELFF. In nucleotides, the CDR3 is TGCAGCGTTGACCCGACTAGCGGGGGCGGGGAGCTGTTTTTT.

This chain links TRBV5-1 with TRBJ1-1, with D possibly being TRBD1 (5 bases). V lost 1 base to trimming and J lost 4 bases, with 20 bases between them. The CDR3 has 17 amino acids. Germline V gene data show CDR1 as SGHRS and CDR2 as YFSETQ. CDR3 nucleotide sequence: TGCGCCAGCAGCTTGTCGCGGCCGGAGCCGGGGGGCACTGAAGCTTTCTTT. It encodes CASSLSRPEPGGTEAFF.

This clone was found a few times. The V and J genes are TRBV7-2 and TRBJ2-3, with D tentatively TRBD2 (5 bases). This CDR3 spans 15 amino acids. Looked up from germline, CDR1 is SGHTA and CDR2 is FQGNSA. V lost 3 bases and J 5 bases, leaving 15 bases between the germline ends. The CDR3 nucleotides read TGTGCCAGCAGCTTCGGGCTAGGACGGGGAGATACGCAGTATTTT. It specifies CASSFGLGRGDTQYF.

V usage is TRBV2 and J usage is TRBJ2-7; 9 bases fit TRBD1. Germline V CDR1 and CDR2: SNHLY, FYNNEI. The CDR3 is 14 residues long. V trimming: 9 bases; J trimming: 7 bases; junction bases outside the gene matches: 13. The CDR3 protein is CASLPGQGTGEQYF. The CDR3 nucleotides read TGTGCCAGTTTACCGGGACAGGGAACGGGGGAGCAGTACTTC.

The gene calls are TRBV2 and TRBJ2-7, with TRBD1 as a possible D gene (6 bases). The V end was cut by 10 bases, the J end by 3 bases, with 16 bases between. Germline assignment: CDR1 SNHLY and CDR2 FYNNEI. The CDR3 length is 13 residues. As DNA, the CDR3 is TGTGCCACCTCGAAAGAACAGGGCTACGAGCAGTACTTC. Translation gives CATSKEQGYEQYF.

The rearrangement links TRBV3-1 (or the pseudogene TRBV3-2) to TRBJ2-7; D perhaps matches TRBD2 (5 bases). Trimming shortened V by 1 base and J by 5 bases, and 15 bases separated the two germline ends. Germline V gene lookup returns CDR1 LGHDT and CDR2 YNNKEL (reference sequence). The CDR3 sequence is 15 residues long. CDR3: CASSQVTRGSDEQYF. DNA of the CDR3: TGTGCCAGCAGCCAAGTAACCCGGGGTAGCGACGAGCAGTACTTC.

This chain uses TRBV19 with TRBJ2-7; 8 positions match TRBD1. This CDR3 comprises 14 residues. CDR1 and CDR2 from the germline V gene are LNHDA and SQIVND (reference sequence). Trimming took 6 bases from V and 9 from J; bases not matched to a gene: 13. The CDR3 region has the DNA TGTGCCAGTAGCATGACAGGGGAACTACGAAGGCAGTACTTC. It translates to CASSMTGELRRQYF.